Listed here is a single T cell receptor (beta chain). Its specificity is unknown. These data belong to a study of shared clonotypes between healthy human individuals. Overall study: Plates per donor: three CD4 naive, three CD4 memory, two CD8 naive, one CD8 memory.

Whole-study findings and limits: Naive CD4 clonotype sharing across a handful of donors was 4% to 5.5%.

CDR1 and CDR2 from the germline V gene are SNHLY and FYNNEI. Unmatched junction bases numbered 15, after V lost 2 bases and J lost 3 bases. This CDR3 has 18 residues. Profiled with immunoSEQ multiplex PCR; TCRdb holds only in-frame clones, not every one. The repertoire includes more than 2 million clones, 90% to 96% of them detected once, and roughly 0.13% sits in the top ten. The clonotype comes from a man between 18 and 29 years old in good health. The V and J genes are TRBV2 and TRBJ2-7, with 8 nucleotides matching TRBD1. The sample comprised naive CD4+ T cells sorted from blood. The subset denotes: CD45RA+ positively selected. CDR3: CASSERGGQGQVGYEQYF. Here the CDR3 DNA reads TGTGCCAGCAGTGAAAGGGGTGGACAGGGTCAGGTGGGCTACGAGCAGTACTTC.